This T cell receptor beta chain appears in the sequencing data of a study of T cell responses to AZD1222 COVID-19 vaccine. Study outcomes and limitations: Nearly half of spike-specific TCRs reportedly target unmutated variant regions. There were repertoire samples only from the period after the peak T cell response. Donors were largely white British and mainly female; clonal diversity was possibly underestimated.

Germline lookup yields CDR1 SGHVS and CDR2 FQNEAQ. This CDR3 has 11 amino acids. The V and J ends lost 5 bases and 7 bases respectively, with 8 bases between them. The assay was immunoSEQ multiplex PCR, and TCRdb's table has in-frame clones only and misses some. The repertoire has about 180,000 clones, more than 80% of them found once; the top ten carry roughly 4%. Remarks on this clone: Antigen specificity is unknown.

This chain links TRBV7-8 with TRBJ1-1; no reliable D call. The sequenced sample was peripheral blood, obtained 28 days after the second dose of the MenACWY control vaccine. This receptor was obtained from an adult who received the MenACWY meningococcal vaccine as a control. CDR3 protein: CASSLSYEAFF. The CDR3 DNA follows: TGTGCCAGCAGCCTCTCATATGAAGCTTTCTTT. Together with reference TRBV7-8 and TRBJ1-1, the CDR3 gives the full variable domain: GAGVSQSPRYKVAKRGQDVALRCDPISGHVSLFWYQQALGQGPEFLTYFQNEAQLDKSGLPSDRFFAERPEGSVSTLKIQRTQQEDSAVYLCASSLSYEAFFGQGTRLTVV.